What follows are 21 T cell receptor beta chains derived from one specimen sequenced in a study of cytomegalovirus exposure and HLA in healthy donors. The PCR made use of 60 Vbeta and 13 Jbeta primers. Profiled with immunoSEQ multiplex PCR; TCRdb holds only in-frame clones, not every one. The sample holds about 61,000 clones; about 90% are singletons and the top ten take over 1.2%. Sequenced input: PBMCs. Receptors were obtained from a man aged 25-45 years in good health and CMV-seropositive.

This clone was seen once. V and J are TRBV11-2 and TRBJ2-1, with TRBD2 as a possible D gene (6 bases). Per the germline V gene, CDR1 is SGHAT and CDR2 is FQNNGV. Deletions cut 0 bases from V and 10 bases from J, with 13 bases between. This CDR3 has 14 residues. The chain's CDR3 is CASSLDGGASEQFF. The CDR3 DNA reads as TGTGCCAGCAGCTTAGACGGCGGGGCCTCGGAGCAGTTCTTC.

The chain employs TRBV28 and TRBJ1-1; D uncertain. V shed 3 bases and J shed 0 bases, with 11 bases lying between them. Germline V gives CDR1 MDHEN, CDR2 SYDVKM. CDR3 size: 15 residues. The CDR3: CASSFRDSMNTEAFF. DNA of the CDR3: TGTGCCAGCAGTTTTCGGGATTCCATGAACACTGAAGCTTTCTTT.

The J gene is TRBJ2-3, the V gene TRBV12-5, with TRBD1 as a possible D gene (5 bases). The CDR3 contains 14 residues. V was cut by 5 bases and J by 3 bases, with 12 bases left in between. CDR1 and CDR2 (germline): LGHNT, FRNRAP. CDR3 loop: CASGPRTHTDTQYF. The CDR3 coding sequence is TGTGCTAGTGGTCCACGGACACATACAGATACGCAGTATTTT.

This clone was seen only once. This chain links TRBV10-2 with TRBJ2-2; D uncertain. V was pared by 4 bases and J by 1 base, with 7 bases between. The CDR3 loop spans 14 amino acids. Germline lookup yields CDR1 WSHSY and CDR2 SAAADI. The CDR3 DNA reads TGCGCCAGCAGTGCTACTGAGAACACCGGGGAGCTGTTTTTT. This codes for CASSATENTGELFF.

The chain links TRBV9 to TRBJ2-7; TRBD2 agrees at 7 bases. This CDR3 is built from 15 residues. After removal of 4 bases from V and 1 base from J, the junction contained 8 bases not matched to a gene. Germline V CDR1 and CDR2: SGDLS, YYNGEE. Here the CDR3 DNA reads TGTGCCAGCAGCCCACGACTAGCTGATTCCTACGAGCAGTACTTC. Its translation is CASSPRLADSYEQYF.

This chain connects TRBV19 to TRBJ1-5, with 7 bases identical to TRBD1. Trimming at V came to 3 bases and at J to 1 base, leaving 6 bases not matched to a gene. From germline, CDR1 is LNHDA and CDR2 SQIVND (reference sequence). The CDR3 has 16 amino acids. CDR3 nucleotides: TGTGCCAGTAGTATTGACAGGGTTGGGAGCAATCAGCCCCAGCATTTT. Amino acid sequence: CASSIDRVGSNQPQHF.

V usage is TRBV30 and J usage is TRBJ1-6, with 9 bases identical to TRBD1. In germline, CDR1 is GTSNPN, CDR2 SVGIG (reference sequence). The CDR3 consists of 15 residues. V was pared by 0 bases and J by 9 bases, with 6 bases of the junction left unmatched. CDR3 residues: CAWSVPGQGSSPLHF. The CDR3 DNA reads TGTGCCTGGAGTGTACCGGGACAGGGAAGTTCACCCCTCCACTTT.

The J gene is TRBJ2-7, the V gene TRBV9; TRBD1 aligns across 7 bases. V gave up 3 bases and J gave up 2 bases; unmatched junction bases: 11. CDR3 length: 16 residues. The germline gives CDR1 SGDLS, CDR2 YYNGEE. The CDR3 protein is CASSGDPGQWTYEQYF. The CDR3 coding sequence is TGTGCCAGCAGCGGCGATCCGGGACAGTGGACCTACGAGCAGTACTTC.

The rearrangement uses TRBV28 and TRBJ2-2, with D perhaps matching TRBD2 (5 bases). The CDR3 loop spans 12 amino acids. The germline V gene encodes CDR1 MDHEN and CDR2 SYDVKM. The V end lost 11 bases, the J end lost 1 base, and 8 bases lay between the germline ends. CDR3 bases: TGTGCCGCACGGGGGAACACCGGGGAGCTGTTTTTT. Its translation is CAARGNTGELFF.

This chain joins TRBV7-9 and TRBJ1-2; possible D gene TRBD1, 5 bases. Germline V gene lookup returns CDR1 SEHNR and CDR2 FQNEAQ (reference sequence). The CDR3 covers 15 residues. The germline V and J ends were trimmed by 0 bases and 1 base, with 9 bases remaining between them. The CDR3 DNA is TGTGCCAGCAGCTTAGCCGGACACCTTAACTATGGCTACACCTTC. Its translation is CASSLAGHLNYGYTF. Full variable domain (rest looked up from reference TRBV7-9 and TRBJ1-2): DTGVSQNPRHKITKRGQNVTFRCDPISEHNRLYWYRQTLGQGPEFLTYFQNEAQLEKSRLLSDRFSAERPKGSFSTLEIQRTEQGDSAMYLCASSLAGHLNYGYTFGSGTRLTVV.

The chain recombines TRBV7-8 with TRBJ2-7; D gene uncertain. CDR3 length: 16 amino acids. Germline V gives CDR1 SGHVS, CDR2 FQNEAQ. The germline V and J ends were trimmed by 7 bases and 0 bases, with 19 bases remaining between them. CDR3 sequence (DNA): TGTGCCAGCACCTCAAGCCCTAGACGGAACTCCTACGAGCAGTACTTC. Protein product: CASTSSPRRNSYEQYF.

This rearrangement joins TRBV6-6 to TRBJ2-7, with D tentatively TRBD1 (5 bases). Trimming shortened V by 6 bases and J by 0 bases, and 12 bases separated the two germline ends. CDR3 length equals 14 residues. Germline lookup yields CDR1 MNHNY and CDR2 SVGAGI (reference sequence). For the CDR3, the DNA is TGTGCCAGCAGCCGAAGGGGCAACTCCTACGAGCAGTACTTC. Translation: CASSRRGNSYEQYF.

This clone has a single count. V usage is TRBV19 and J usage is TRBJ2-1; TRBD2 matches at 8 bases. Germline CDR1 is LNHDA and CDR2 is SQIVND (reference sequence). The ends lost 5 bases at V and 10 bases at J; junction bases unmatched: 13. The CDR3 length is 15 residues. CDR3 in amino acids: CASSAPGLVDVEQFF. Written as DNA, the CDR3 is TGTGCCAGTAGTGCCCCGGGACTAGTTGATGTCGAGCAGTTCTTC.

V usage is TRBV25-1 and J usage is TRBJ2-2; weak D call: TRBD2 (6 bases). V was trimmed by 5 bases and J by 8 bases, leaving 21 bases between them. CDR1 is MGHDK and CDR2 is SYGVNS in the germline V gene. This CDR3 is built from 16 residues. The CDR3 here is CASSYGREGVGGELFF. In nucleotides, the CDR3 is TGTGCCAGCAGTTACGGGAGAGAAGGTGTGGGGGGGGAGCTGTTTTTT.

The genes are TRBV7-9 and TRBJ1-5, with TRBD1 as a possible D gene (6 bases). CDR3 length: 14 amino acids. Germline CDR1 and CDR2: SEHNR and FQNEAQ (reference sequence). Trimming left V 1 base short and J 5 bases short, with 9 bases between. In nucleotides, the CDR3 is TGTGCCAGCAGCTTAGGGGGGCCCTATCAGCCCCAGCATTTT. Protein product: CASSLGGPYQPQHF.

The chain couples TRBV28 to TRBJ1-5; D remains unclear. Germline V gene sequence: CDR1 MDHEN, CDR2 SYDVKM. Trimming removed 3 bases at V and 0 bases at J, with 3 bases between. CDR3 size: 13 residues. The CDR3 here is CASSFFSNQPQHF. CDR3 nucleotides: TGTGCCAGCAGTTTCTTTAGCAATCAGCCCCAGCATTTT.

This clone appeared a few times. The gene calls are TRBV6-5 and TRBJ2-7, with D maybe TRBD2 (6 bases). Germline values: CDR1 MNHEY, CDR2 SVGAGI. This CDR3 has 11 residues. Trimming took off 2 bases at V and 9 bases at J, with 8 bases between the two ends. CDR3 amino acids: CASSYGRWQYF. The CDR3 DNA reads as TGTGCCAGCAGTTACGGGAGGTGGCAGTACTTC.

The chain is built from TRBV9 and TRBJ2-7; no clear D gene. There are 14 residues in the CDR3. The germline gives CDR1 SGDLS, CDR2 YYNGEE. The V gene lost 0 bases and the J gene lost 5 bases, with 12 bases spanning the gap. The DNA of the CDR3 is TGTGCCAGCAGCGTAGGTTCACTATTTGACGAGCAGTACTTC. It encodes CASSVGSLFDEQYF.

This chain joins TRBV7-9 and TRBJ2-4; possibly TRBD1 for D (7 bases). The germline CDR1 and CDR2 sequences are SEHNR and FQNEAQ (reference sequence). Trimming shortened V by 5 bases and J by 3 bases, and 14 bases separated the two germline ends. CDR3 size: 15 residues. CDR3 nucleotides: TGTGCCAGCAGCCTCCAGGGGGGTGGCAAAAACATTCAGTACTTC. Translation: CASSLQGGGKNIQYF.

The chain uses TRBV6-5 and TRBJ2-7; D call uncertain. V was pared by 6 bases and J by 7 bases, with 13 bases between. CDR1 and CDR2 from the germline V gene are MNHEY and SVGAGI. The CDR3 is made up of 12 amino acids. The CDR3 is CASSRTGGEQYF. The CDR3 DNA is TGTGCCAGCAGCCGCACGGGTGGAGAGCAGTACTTC.

The chain combines TRBV5-4 with TRBJ2-4, with 12 nucleotides matching TRBD1. The CDR3 sequence is 15 residues long. V shed 2 bases and J 8 bases; nucleotides not matched to a gene: 5. Germline CDR1 is SGHNT and CDR2 is YYREEE (reference sequence). The CDR3 DNA reads TGTGCCAGCAGCTTTATGGGACAGGGGGCTCACATTCAGTACTTC. This codes for CASSFMGQGAHIQYF.